This entry describes one TCR beta chain. The specificity of this receptor is unknown. Per-base quality was not reported, and no clone a single base away is much larger than it. This sample stems from a study of regulatory T cells in long-lasting Graves disease (dated by TCRdb to the early 2020s). In terms of the full investigation: Persistent Graves' disease meant more than 5 years of antithyroid drug treatment with TSH receptor autoantibodies that stayed positive. The study was conducted in China and was registered as a clinical trial. A total of approximately 35 samples underwent TCR sequencing: about 13 from persistent and roughly 20 from newly diagnosed Graves' disease patients. In the clinical cohort, patients with persistent Graves' disease had used antithyroid drugs for an average of approximately eleven years. Patients with persistent Graves' disease were compared with patients with newly diagnosed Graves' disease using TCR sequencing and RNA sequencing of peripheral blood.

The germline V gene supplies CDR1 MNHEY and CDR2 SVGEGT. From the cysteine through the phenylalanine, the CDR3 covers 12 amino acids. The only DNA kept is the CDR3, 36 bases in frame from the first base. V ends up 2 bases short and J 8 bases short, with an unmatched junction base count of 2. The time point label here, explained by the study, means: persistent/refractory GD, antithyroid drugs over 5 years with positive TRAb. For both TCR sequencing and RNA sequencing, RNA was extracted from PBMCs in TRIzol. Graves' disease was diagnosed according to American Thyroid Association guidelines. The patients came from an endocrinology department in Xi'an, China. Each patient gave approximately 10 milliliters of peripheral blood, collected in an EDTA anticoagulant tube. Ficoll Paque Plus density gradient separation was used to isolate PBMCs, and no additional T cell sorting was done. An Agilent 2100 Bioanalyzer and agarose gel were used to check RNA quality, and a NanoDrop 2000 was used to measure RNA concentration.

Broader findings and caveats from the paper: The authors acknowledged the small sample size as a limitation that may reduce accuracy. The study examined only peripheral blood because the primary lesion, thyroid tissue, could not be accessed. TRBV28, TRBJ1-2 and TRBJ2-5 were preferentially used in persistent disease, while TRBV20-1 and TRBJ2-1 were favored in newly diagnosed disease. Sequencing and analysis were limited to the TCR beta chain. Persistent patients shared more public clonotypes among themselves (under 3,000) than newly diagnosed patients did (approximately 970). Compared with newly diagnosed patients, persistent Graves' disease patients had lower TCR Shannon entropy and fewer highly expanded clones, which suggests clonal expansion.

The library was obtained by multiplex PCR. The sequencer was an Illumina HiSeq 4000. iRepertoire HTBI primers and Arm-PCR amplification of CDR3 regions were used to construct TCR beta libraries. Gel purification was performed on PCR products prior to sequencing. As for the authors' bioinformatics: Across samples, around 62 TRBV and 14 TRBJ segments were identified and used for gene usage analysis of CDR3 amino acid clonotypes. COPE and FqMerger were used to merge filtered high-quality paired reads into contigs. Contigs were aligned with BLAST to IMGT TRBV, TRBD and TRBJ reference genes, and CDR3 was defined per IMGT. Highly expanded clones were defined as clonotypes with a frequency above 0.1%. Repertoire diversity was measured by Shannon entropy, and V-J evenness by the Gini coefficient. A clonotype was considered public if more than one individual shared it. The public reads were reanalyzed by TCRdb: fastp trimming at Q25, MiXCR alignment, in-frame beta chains only. Records with the same CDR3 protein are collapsed into one entry carrying the most frequent genes and DNA. Here the V and J calls rest on TCRdb's processing, not on the authors' analysis. Across this sample there are fewer than 400,000 distinct CDR3 sequences, with 20% to 25% seen only once. Roughly 20% of the sample is in the top ten clones.

The chain is made from TRBV6-2 or TRBV6-3 and TRBJ1-2; 7 bases in the junction line up with TRBD1. This TCR was sampled from a female donor with Graves disease. Here the sequenced sample was peripheral blood mononuclear cells (PBMCs), taken when the disease was refractory, from a patient treated with antithyroid drugs. The DNA sequence is as follows: TGTGCCAGCAGTTACCAGGGGGTCGGCTACACCTTC. Translated, this is CASSYQGVGYTF.